This T cell receptor beta chain was obtained from a study of spatial heterogeneity in lung cancer. Findings and caveats of the study: TCRs found ubiquitously expanded in tumor appeared in blood more at resection than at follow-up.

Time point: blood at routine non-recurrence follow-up after resection. The sequenced material consisted of unsorted whole RNA from tumor, nontumor lung or frozen PBMC. About this clonotype: The antigen is unknown.

Germline V gene data show CDR1 as LGHDT and CDR2 as YNNKEL (reference sequence). This CDR3 has 15 residues. V lost 1 base and J 7 bases, leaving 13 bases between the germline ends. The study tagged each TCR cDNA molecule with a unique molecular identifier. TCRdb analysed the 5' RACE reads with MiXCR anew, one entry per CDR3 protein. The sample has fewer than 100,000 distinct CDR3 sequences; approximately 19% are singletons. The TCR sequence derives from a male donor with early-stage non-small cell lung cancer. This chain joins TRBV3-1 and TRBJ2-2, with a tentative D call TRBD2 (5 bases). The material was PBMCs, obtained at follow-up. CDR3 bases: TGTGCCAGCAGCCAAGTACAAGGAGGCAGCGGGGAGCTGTTTTTT. Amino acids: CASSQVQGGSGELFF.